This TCR beta chain is from a study of shared clonotypes between healthy human individuals. Whole-study context: The donors, a couple of women and three men, were aged 18 to 49. CD4 naive cells filled three plates per donor, CD4 memory three, CD8 naive two and CD8 memory one. Study results and caveats: Since donors were few, the genetic and exposure-history diversity represented was limited.

Comment on this clone: Its antigen is undetermined. This specimen includes other DNA sequences encoding the same CDR3.

Libraries were prepared by immunoSEQ multiplex PCR; TCRdb keeps only in-frame clonotypes and omits some of them. Here the sample spans some 2,000,000 clones, 95% being singletons. Each donor was a Caucasian adult residing in Nashville, Tennessee. This sequence originates from a man aged 18 to 30 in good health. The sample comprised naive CD4+ T cells sorted from blood. Subset of the sample: CD45RA+ positively selected.

The CDR3 DNA reads as TGTGCCACCAGCAGAGATATCGAGACCCAGTACTTC. Protein sequence: CATSRDIETQYF. V usage is TRBV15 and J usage is TRBJ2-5, with unresolved D. The CDR3 is 12 residues long. Germline values: CDR1 LNHNV, CDR2 YYDKDF (reference sequence). Trimming stripped 0 bases from V and 5 bases from J, with 4 bases between.